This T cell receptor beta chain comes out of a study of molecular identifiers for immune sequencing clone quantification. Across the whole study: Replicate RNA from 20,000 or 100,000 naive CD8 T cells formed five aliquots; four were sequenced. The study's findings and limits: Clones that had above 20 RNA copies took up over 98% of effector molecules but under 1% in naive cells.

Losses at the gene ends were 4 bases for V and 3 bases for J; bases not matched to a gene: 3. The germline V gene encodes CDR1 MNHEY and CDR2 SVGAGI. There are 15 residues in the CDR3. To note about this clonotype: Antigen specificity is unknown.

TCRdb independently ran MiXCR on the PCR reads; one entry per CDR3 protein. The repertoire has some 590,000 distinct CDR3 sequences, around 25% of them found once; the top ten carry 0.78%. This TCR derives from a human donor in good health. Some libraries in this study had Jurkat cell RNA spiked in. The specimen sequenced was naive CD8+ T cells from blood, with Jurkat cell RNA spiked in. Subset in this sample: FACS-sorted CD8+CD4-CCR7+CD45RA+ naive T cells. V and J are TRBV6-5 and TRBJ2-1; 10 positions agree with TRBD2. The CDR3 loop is CASSSGTSDYNEQFF. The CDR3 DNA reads TGTGCCAGCAGTTCCGGGACTAGCGACTACAATGAGCAGTTCTTC.